The 15 T cell receptor beta chains listed next were all sequenced from one sample in a study of blood T cell repertoires in COVID-19. Method: immunoSEQ multiplex PCR; TCRdb's copy keeps in-frame clones and lacks some. This table has around 99,000 clones, around 90% appearing once. Material: peripheral blood. These receptors were collected from a human donor in a cohort sampled during active COVID-19.

The rearrangement joins TRBV27 to TRBJ2-1, with TRBD2 matching over 11 bases. The germline V gene encodes CDR1 MNHEY and CDR2 SMNVEV (reference sequence). The CDR3 sequence is 15 residues long. The trim removed 5 bases at V and 4 bases at J, leaving 4 bases unmatched. In DNA form, the CDR3 reads TGTGCCAGCAGTAGTAGCGGGAGGGCATACAATGAGCAGTTCTTC. Translated, it gives CASSSSGRAYNEQFF.

There are a few counts of this clone. The chain is built from TRBV19 and TRBJ2-7; 7 bases are a match to TRBD1. The CDR3 extends over 15 amino acids. The V gene's germline CDR1 is LNHDA and CDR2 SQIVND (reference sequence). With V trimmed by 8 bases and J by 0 bases, 10 bases remained unmatched. The CDR3 DNA sequence: TGTGCCAGTCGAAAACAGGGGCGTAGCTCCTACGAGCAGTACTTC. This codes for CASRKQGRSSYEQYF.

Details on this clone: In the same sample, other DNA sequences code for this CDR3. The chain carries TRBV5-1 and TRBJ1-2, with TRBD1 matching over 8 bases. J lost 8 bases, V lost 4 bases, and 7 bases had no gene match. The length of the CDR3 is 13 residues. Germline V gene sequence: CDR1 SGHRS, CDR2 YFSETQ. The CDR3 region is CASSPGQGGGYTF. The CDR3 DNA sequence: TGCGCCAGCAGCCCCGGACAGGGTGGGGGCTACACCTTC. The variable domain in full, completed from reference TRBV5-1 and TRBJ1-2, reads KAGVTQTPRYLIKTRGQQVTLSCSPISGHRSVSWYQQTPGQGLQFLFEYFSETQRNKGNFPGRFSGRQFSNSRSEMNVSTLELGDSALYLCASSPGQGGGYTFGSGTRLTVV.

This chain uses TRBV5-1 with TRBJ2-3; TRBD2 might be the D (5 bases). CDR1 is SGHRS, CDR2 YFSETQ, per germline. The V end was cut by 1 base, the J end by 1 base, with 28 bases between. The CDR3 spans 21 residues. The CDR3 bases are TGCGCCAGCAGCTTGTTCGGACTTCGGGTCGGTGGGAAGGGAGGCACAGATACGCAGTATTTT. Amino acid sequence: CASSLFGLRVGGKGGTDTQYF.

The rearrangement links TRBV19 to TRBJ1-5; D gene uncertain. Trimming removed 3 bases at V and 0 bases at J, with 15 bases between. Germline V CDR1 and CDR2: LNHDA, SQIVND (reference sequence). The CDR3 has 17 amino acids. The CDR3 DNA follows: TGTGCCAGTAGTATTTCGGCAGGAATTTATAGCAATCAGCCCCAGCATTTT. This translates into CASSISAGIYSNQPQHF.

The chain joins TRBV7-9 to TRBJ2-3; 8 bases are a match to TRBD2. The CDR3 length is 17 residues. V gave up 0 bases and J gave up 0 bases; unmatched junction bases: 5. Germline V gene data show CDR1 as SEHNR and CDR2 as FQNEAQ (reference sequence). Here the CDR3 reads CASSLARGAESTDTQYF. The CDR3 nucleotides read TGTGCCAGCAGCTTAGCGCGGGGGGCCGAAAGCACAGATACGCAGTATTTT.

V is TRBV5-1 and J is TRBJ2-3; TRBD1 is a possible D gene (6 bases). Germline CDR1 is SGHRS and CDR2 is YFSETQ. V was pared by 0 bases and J by 0 bases, with 8 bases between. This CDR3 has 15 residues. CDR3 sequence (DNA): TGCGCCAGCAGCTTGGGGCAGGGGAGCACAGATACGCAGTATTTT. It yields the protein CASSLGQGSTDTQYF.

The J gene is TRBJ2-5, the V gene TRBV14, with D perhaps TRBD2 (5 bases). Trimming cost V 1 base and J 2 bases, with 14 bases left between them. CDR3 length: 16 residues. Per germline, CDR1 SGHDN and CDR2 FVKESK. CDR3 bases: TGTGCCAGCAGCCAAGGTCCTCGGGGTCGTCAAGAGACCCAGTACTTC. Protein: CASSQGPRGRQETQYF. Together with reference TRBV14 and TRBJ2-5, the CDR3 gives the full variable domain: EAGVTQFPSHSVIEKGQTVTLRCDPISGHDNLYWYRRVMGKEIKFLLHFVKESKQDESGMPNNRFLAERTGGTYSTLKVQPAELEDSGVYFCASSQGPRGRQETQYFGPGTRLLVL.

The chain joins TRBV6-4 to TRBJ2-1; 8 bases map to TRBD1. Looked up from germline, CDR1 is MRHNA and CDR2 is SNTAGT. CDR3 length: 16 amino acids. Trimming at V came to 4 bases and at J to 1 base, leaving 6 bases not matched to a gene. In nucleotides, the CDR3 is TGTGCCAGCAGTGCCCGCAGACAGGGGTCCTACAATGAGCAGTTCTTC. The encoded protein is CASSARRQGSYNEQFF.

The V gene is TRBV19, the J gene TRBJ2-3, with 9 bases aligning to TRBD2. The CDR3 is made up of 16 amino acids. The V gene's germline CDR1 is LNHDA and CDR2 SQIVND (reference sequence). The V and J ends lost 3 bases and 3 bases, in that order; junction bases with no gene match: 7. CDR3: CASSMRSGGLTDTQYF. Here the CDR3 DNA reads TGTGCCAGTAGTATGCGCAGCGGGGGGTTAACAGATACGCAGTATTTT.

This rearrangement joins TRBV19 to TRBJ2-7; tentatively, D is TRBD1 (6 bases). The germline V gene encodes CDR1 LNHDA and CDR2 SQIVND (reference sequence). The CDR3 spans 16 residues. Trimming cost V 2 bases and J 3 bases, with 17 bases left between them. DNA of the CDR3: TGTGCCAGTAGTATACCTCTCCAAGAGACAGGCTACGAGCAGTACTTC. Encoded protein: CASSIPLQETGYEQYF.

This clone was seen only a few times. The chain uses TRBV6-2 or TRBV6-3 and TRBJ1-2; a possible D gene is TRBD1 (6 bases). The length of the CDR3 is 13 residues. Trimming took off 6 bases at V and 2 bases at J, with 10 bases between the two ends. Per the germline V gene, CDR1 is MNHEY and CDR2 is SVGEGT. The CDR3: CASSTTGNYGYTF. Written as DNA, the CDR3 is TGTGCCAGCAGCACTACAGGGAACTATGGCTACACCTTC.

This chain's CDR3 is CASSPGQGREQYF. The CDR3 region has the DNA TGTGCCAGCTCACCGGGACAGGGTCGCGAGCAGTACTTC. The chain recombines TRBV18 with TRBJ2-7; 9 bases are shared with TRBD1. J gave up 6 bases and V 3 bases, and 3 bases lay outside the gene matches. From germline, CDR1 is KGHSH and CDR2 LQKENI. The CDR3 sequence is 13 residues long.

This clone was seen only a few times. The J gene is TRBJ1-1, the V gene TRBV4-1, with 7 nucleotides matching TRBD1. The J segment lost 9 bases and the V segment lost 2 bases, leaving 15 bases of the junction unmatched. Germline CDR1 MGHRA, CDR2 YSYEKL. CDR3 length equals 16 residues. CDR3 protein: CASSQTSGTEMTKAFF. DNA of the CDR3: TGCGCCAGCAGCCAAACATCCGGGACAGAAATGACGAAAGCTTTCTTT.

V and J are TRBV12-3 or TRBV12-4 and TRBJ1-1; weak D call: TRBD1 (5 bases). The CDR3 sequence is 13 residues long. With 3 bases removed from V and 5 bases from J, the gap between germline ends came to 10 bases. The CDR3 DNA sequence: TGTGCCAGCAGTTTCTCAGGGAGGACTGAAGCTTTCTTT. Translation: CASSFSGRTEAFF.